The 18 T cell receptor beta chains listed next were all sequenced from one sample in a study of Graves' ophthalmopathy and Graves' hyperthyroidism. Scientists amplified the TCR beta CDR3 regions from RNA transcripts. After a first-round RT-PCR with HTBI primers, a second-round multiplex PCR was run. TCRdb reprocessed the multiplex PCR reads with MiXCR, giving one entry per CDR3 protein. Seen here are 500,000 to 600,000 distinct CDR3 sequences, roughly 39% observed once, and the top ten hold over 3.5%. Sequenced sample: peripheral blood or thyroid tissue (not recorded which). These receptors came from an adult man with Graves' hyperthyroidism.

V usage is TRBV2 and J usage is TRBJ2-5; 8 nucleotides agree with TRBD1. CDR1 is SNHLY and CDR2 is FYNNEI in the germline V gene. This CDR3 is 13 amino acids long. V shed 8 bases, J shed 5 bases, and the junction held 7 bases outside the gene matches. The chain's CDR3 is CASRQGPRETQYF. In DNA, the CDR3 is TGTGCCAGCCGACAGGGGCCCCGGGAGACCCAGTACTTC.

The chain is built from TRBV20-1 and TRBJ2-3; no clear D. The CDR3 sequence is 15 residues long. Germline CDR1 and CDR2: DFQATT and SNEGSKA (reference sequence). Trimming left V 1 base short and J 0 bases short, with 11 bases between. This CDR3 reads CSARVPRASTDTQYF. The CDR3 DNA sequence: TGCAGTGCTAGAGTCCCTCGCGCTAGCACAGATACGCAGTATTTT.

This rearrangement joins TRBV29-1 to TRBJ1-2; D is ambiguous. Trimming stripped 7 bases from V and 8 bases from J, with 20 bases between. Germline V gene lookup returns CDR1 SQVTM and CDR2 ANQGSEA. This CDR3 spans 13 amino acids. Written as DNA, the CDR3 is TGCAGCGCTGGCCCGCAGGAAGCAGAAGGCTACACCTTC. Residues: CSAGPQEAEGYTF.

In its sample, this clonotype was seen many times. The chain recombines TRBV10-3 with TRBJ2-5; 8 nucleotides agree with TRBD2. Germline trimming cut 4 bases from V and 2 bases from J; bases unmatched to any gene: 3. The CDR3 extends over 14 amino acids. CDR1 is ENHRY, CDR2 SYGVKD, per germline. The CDR3 reads CAISAGGGQETQYF. The CDR3 DNA reads as TGTGCCATCAGTGCCGGGGGGGGTCAAGAGACCCAGTACTTC.

This clonotype was found a few times. The chain employs TRBV7-9 and TRBJ2-7, with TRBD1 matching 8 bases. The DNA end favors TRBJ2-1, so the J call may be wrong. Germline assignment: CDR1 SEHNR and CDR2 FQNEAQ (reference sequence). There are 13 residues in the CDR3. This CDR3 is CASSTDRGNEQFF. CDR3 coding DNA: TGTGCCAGCAGCACCGACAGGGGCAATGAGCAGTTCTTC.

Concerning this clonotype: Just one base apart from a much larger clone, this may be a read error. J is TRBJ1-1 and V is TRBV12-3 or TRBV12-4; no reliable D call. The CDR3 is 14 amino acids. This CDR3 is CASSSFSSDTEASF. CDR3 sequence (DNA): TGTGCCAGCAGTTCGTTCTCATCTGACACTGAAGCTTCCTTT.

For this clonotype: A read error is possible here, since a much larger clone lies one base away. As the CDR3 is not closed by the conserved phenylalanine or tryptophan, this likely results from a read error. This sequence joins TRBV14 and TRBJ1-5, with D uncertain. Per germline, CDR1 SGHDN and CDR2 FVKESK. V was clipped by 2 bases and J by 9 bases, with 11 bases between them. The CDR3 has 13 residues. The CDR3 region has the DNA TGTGCCAGCAGCCAAACGGTGTCAGGGCCCCAGCATCTT. This sequence encodes CASSQTVSGPQHL.

V is TRBV20-1 and J is TRBJ1-1; tentative D call: TRBD1 (6 bases). The germline V and J ends were trimmed by 0 bases and 3 bases, with 11 bases remaining between them. The CDR3 consists of 14 residues. Looked up from germline, CDR1 is DFQATT and CDR2 is SNEGSKA (reference sequence). Here the CDR3 reads CSAREGGGHTEAFF. The CDR3 nucleotides are TGCAGTGCTAGAGAAGGGGGAGGACACACTGAAGCTTTCTTT.

This clonotype was seen just once. This chain connects TRBV5-1 to TRBJ2-7; TRBD2 matches at 12 bases. Losses at the gene ends were 5 bases for V and 0 bases for J; bases not matched to a gene: 6. CDR3 length: 16 residues. CDR1 is SGHRS, CDR2 YFSETQ, per germline. CDR3 sequence: CASSYRTSGTSYEQYF. The CDR3 region has the DNA TGCGCCAGCAGTTATCGGACTAGCGGGACCTCCTACGAGCAGTACTTC.

This clonotype was observed a handful of times. The V call is TRBV20-1, the J call TRBJ1-5, with D unresolved. Germline V gene sequence: CDR1 DFQATT, CDR2 SNEGSKA (reference sequence). This CDR3 has 15 amino acids. Trimming stripped 1 base from V and 0 bases from J, with 10 bases between. The CDR3 loop is CSARGPPDSNQPQHF. CDR3 DNA: TGCAGTGCTAGAGGTCCCCCAGATAGCAATCAGCCCCAGCATTTT.

On this clonotype: An end of the junction differs from the germline gene, which may be a read error. This rearrangement joins TRBV2 to TRBJ2-6; a possible D gene is TRBD1 (5 bases). CDR1 SNHLY and CDR2 FYNNEI come from the germline V gene. This CDR3 is 18 amino acids long. CDR3 region: CASSSQRARSSGANVLAF. In DNA, the CDR3 is TGTGCCAGCTCATCCCAAAGAGCCCGAAGCTCTGGGGCCAACGTCCTGGCTTTC.

Of note for this clonotype: The germline gene is not matched at one end of the junction; a read error may be the cause. This sequence joins TRBV5-1 and TRBJ1-5; D might be TRBD1 (6 bases). Germline V gene lookup returns CDR1 SGHRS and CDR2 YFSETQ. This CDR3 has 15 amino acids. This chain's CDR3 is CVSGLEGQRNQPQHF. In DNA, the CDR3 is TGCGTCAGCGGCTTGGAAGGACAGCGCAATCAGCCCCAGCATTTT.

There are many counts of this clonotype. The rearrangement links TRBV10-2 to TRBJ2-5, with TRBD1 matching over 8 bases. The CDR3 totals 15 residues. The trim removed 10 bases at V and 2 bases at J, leaving 12 bases unmatched. Germline V gene lookup returns CDR1 WSHSY and CDR2 SAAADI. CDR3 loop: CAISDGQGIQETQYF. CDR3 bases: TGCGCCATCTCCGATGGACAGGGTATACAAGAGACCCAGTACTTC.

There are many counts of this clonotype. The rearrangement joins TRBV6-1 to TRBJ1-6; D not certain. The CDR3 consists of 14 residues. Deletions cut 2 bases from V and 7 bases from J, with 9 bases between. The germline gives CDR1 MNHNS, CDR2 SASEGT. As DNA, the CDR3 is TGTGCCAGCAGTGAATACAGACACAATTCACCCCTCCACTTT. This codes for CASSEYRHNSPLHF.

The chain recombines TRBV29-1 with TRBJ2-5; the D is unclear. The CDR3 is 12 residues long. V was shortened by 4 bases and J by 3 bases, with 9 bases between the two germline ends. Looked up from germline, CDR1 is SQVTM and CDR2 is ANQGSEA. The CDR3 nucleotides are TGCAGCGTTGCGTGGGTAGAAGAGACCCAGTACTTC. This codes for CSVAWVEETQYF. Supplemented by reference TRBV29-1 and TRBJ2-5, the full variable domain reads SAVISQKPSRDICQRGTSLTIQCQVDSQVTMMFWYRQQPGQSLTLIATANQGSEATYESGFVIDKFPISRPNLTFSTLTVSNMSPEDSSIYLCSVAWVEETQYFGPGTRLLVL.

This clonotype was recorded many times. The chain links TRBV7-9 to TRBJ1-2; no definite D call. CDR1 is SEHNR and CDR2 is FQNEAQ in the germline V gene (reference sequence). The CDR3 loop spans 13 amino acids. V lost 3 bases and J lost 2, with 7 bases in between. CDR3 bases: TGTGCCAGCAGCTTCTCAGACAACTATGGCTACACCTTC. Translated: CASSFSDNYGYTF.

This clonotype has more than one count but fewer than ten. V gene TRBV7-9 combines with J gene TRBJ1-2; D is unresolved. The CDR3 has 16 residues. CDR1 is SEHNR, CDR2 FQNEAQ, per germline (reference sequence). The V gene lost 5 bases and the J gene lost 2 bases, with 18 bases spanning the gap. In DNA form, the CDR3 reads TGTGCCAGCAGCCCTGCCGGCGGGGATGAGAACTATGGCTACACCTTC. Translated: CASSPAGGDENYGYTF.

The chain couples TRBV29-1 to TRBJ2-7, with D possibly being TRBD2 (5 bases). Germline CDR1 is SQVTM and CDR2 is ANQGSEA. This CDR3 comprises 13 residues. DNA for the CDR3: TGCCAGCTCACCCTACGGGATTCCTACGAGCAGTACTTC. Amino acids: CQLTLRDSYEQYF.